This section outlines one TCR beta chain sequence together with its context. The target antigen is unknown. The V end was cut by 7 bases, the J end by 8 bases, with 26 bases between. The CDR3 is 16 residues long. The germline V gene has CDR1 MNHEY and CDR2 SMNVEV (reference sequence). This record belongs to a study of shared clonotypes between healthy human individuals. CD45RO-negative, CCR7-selected cells formed the naive CD8 fraction, which excluded terminally differentiated effector memory CD45RA+ cells. Study findings and constraints: The authors expected sequencing depth to affect clonotype sharing among donors.

Assay: immunoSEQ multiplex PCR; the TCRdb copy retains only in-frame clones and omits some. The table shows roughly 650,000 clones, with 95% to 97% occurring only once. Sequencing was performed on naive CD8+ T cells sorted from blood. This clonotype originated in a woman between 25 and 40 years old in good health. This chain connects TRBV27 to TRBJ1-2; possible D gene TRBD1, 6 bases. The CDR3 coding sequence is TGTGCCAGCACTCCGATTCGGGGAGGGGGACGATTGGGCTACACCTTC. This gives the protein CASTPIRGGGRLGYTF.